This is a list of T cell receptor beta chains from one sample in a study of CD8+ T cells in alopecia areata. Repertoires were generated with immunoSEQ multiplex PCR, while TCRdb's copy carries only in-frame clones and drops some. Of hundreds of thousands of clones in the sample, 35% to 45% were seen once. Material: CD4+ T cells sorted from blood, obtained around week 34, from a patient treated with tofacitinib. All receptors derive from a human donor with alopecia areata. Both conserved end residues are part of each CDR3. D genes are given only for firm matches. Only part of the rows carry a size: once, few, many, or a class if the clone is expanded.

v_call: TRBV10-3; clone_size: NA; d_call: TRBD1; j_call: TRBJ2-2; cdr3_aa: CAIGQGPGELFF; cdr3_nt: TGTGCCATCGGACAGGGCCCCGGGGAGCTGTTTTTT
v_call: TRBV9; clone_size: NA; d_call: TRBD2; j_call: TRBJ2-3; cdr3_aa: CASSVEALATSTDTQYF; cdr3_nt: TGTGCCAGCAGCGTAGAGGCACTAGCGACTAGCACAGATACGCAGTATTTT
v_call: TRBV15; clone_size: NA; d_call: NA; j_call: TRBJ1-1; cdr3_aa: CATSKILTGNTEAFF; cdr3_nt: TGTGCCACCAGCAAGATTCTGACAGGGAACACTGAAGCTTTCTTT
v_call: TRBV29-1; clone_size: NA; d_call: NA; j_call: TRBJ1-1; cdr3_aa: CSVAMNTEAFF; cdr3_nt: TGCAGCGTTGCTATGAACACTGAAGCTTTCTTT
v_call: TRBV2; clone_size: NA; d_call: NA; j_call: TRBJ2-2; cdr3_aa: CASSGVGTGELFF; cdr3_nt: TGTGCCAGCAGTGGGGTCGGCACCGGGGAGCTGTTTTTT
v_call: TRBV5-1; clone_size: NA; d_call: NA; j_call: TRBJ2-4; cdr3_aa: CASSLEGITKNIQYF; cdr3_nt: TGCGCCAGCAGCTTGGAGGGGATTACCAAAAACATTCAGTACTTC
v_call: TRBV30; clone_size: NA; d_call: TRBD1; j_call: TRBJ1-1; cdr3_aa: CAWRALGTVQNTEAFF; cdr3_nt: TGTGCCTGGAGGGCCTTAGGGACAGTACAGAACACTGAAGCTTTCTTT
v_call: TRBV7-8; clone_size: once; d_call: TRBD1; j_call: TRBJ2-7; cdr3_aa: CASSPLRTGEQYF; cdr3_nt: TGTGCCAGCAGCCCCCTCCGGACAGGCGAGCAGTACTTC
v_call: TRBV14; clone_size: NA; d_call: TRBD2; j_call: TRBJ2-2; cdr3_aa: CASSQIAGVTPPGELFF; cdr3_nt: TGTGCCAGCAGCCAAATAGCGGGAGTCACCCCCCCCGGGGAGCTGTTTTTT
v_call: TRBV2; clone_size: few; d_call: TRBD1; j_call: TRBJ2-5; cdr3_aa: CASSEVRQGIGQSGTQYF; cdr3_nt: TGTGCCAGCAGTGAAGTGAGACAGGGTATCGGCCAAAGTGGGACCCAGTACTTC
v_call: TRBV7-2; clone_size: few; d_call: TRBD1; j_call: TRBJ1-6; cdr3_aa: CASSRRQGANSPLHF; cdr3_nt: TGTGCCAGCAGCCGGAGACAGGGCGCTAATTCACCCCTCCACTTT
v_call: TRBV30; clone_size: few; d_call: NA; j_call: TRBJ1-4; cdr3_aa: CAWSSGARKLFF; cdr3_nt: TGTGCCTGGAGTTCCGGGGCCAGAAAACTGTTTTTT
v_call: TRBV6-5; clone_size: NA; d_call: NA; j_call: TRBJ1-2; cdr3_aa: CASASPGTAYGYTF; cdr3_nt: TGTGCCAGCGCTTCTCCCGGGACGGCCTATGGCTACACCTTC
v_call: TRBV29-1; clone_size: NA; d_call: TRBD1; j_call: TRBJ2-7; cdr3_aa: CSVASTGDSYEQYF; cdr3_nt: TGCAGCGTCGCTAGCACAGGGGACTCCTACGAGCAGTACTTC
v_call: TRBV6-6; clone_size: NA; d_call: NA; j_call: TRBJ2-7; cdr3_aa: CASSARTSQQSEQYF; cdr3_nt: TGTGCCAGCAGTGCTAGGACATCCCAGCAGAGCGAGCAGTACTTC
v_call: TRBV4-2; clone_size: NA; d_call: TRBD1; j_call: TRBJ1-2; cdr3_aa: CASSQDQGALGYTF; cdr3_nt: TGTGCCAGCAGCCAAGATCAGGGGGCATTAGGCTACACCTTC
v_call: TRBV29-1; clone_size: NA; d_call: NA; j_call: TRBJ2-2; cdr3_aa: CSVPGGGGNTGELFF; cdr3_nt: TGCAGCGTTCCAGGGGGCGGGGGTAACACCGGGGAGCTGTTTTTT
v_call: TRBV7-9; clone_size: NA; d_call: NA; j_call: TRBJ2-3; cdr3_aa: CASPPKGVQDTQYF; cdr3_nt: TGTGCCAGCCCTCCGAAGGGAGTCCAAGATACGCAGTATTTT
v_call: TRBV9; clone_size: NA; d_call: NA; j_call: TRBJ1-1; cdr3_aa: CASSAQGGTEAFF; cdr3_nt: TGTGCCAGCAGCGCACAGGGCGGCACTGAAGCTTTCTTT
v_call: TRBV2; clone_size: NA; d_call: TRBD2; j_call: TRBJ2-1; cdr3_aa: CASRWTSPYNEQFF; cdr3_nt: TGTGCCAGCAGATGGACTAGCCCCTACAATGAGCAGTTCTTC
v_call: TRBV18; clone_size: NA; d_call: TRBD1; j_call: TRBJ2-7; cdr3_aa: CASSPRNPTGDEQYF; cdr3_nt: TGTGCCAGCTCACCGCGTAATCCTACAGGGGACGAGCAGTACTTC
v_call: TRBV2; clone_size: once; d_call: NA; j_call: TRBJ2-3; cdr3_aa: CASREQDYTDTQYF; cdr3_nt: TGTGCCAGCAGGGAGCAAGACTACACAGATACGCAGTATTTT
v_call: TRBV9; clone_size: few; d_call: NA; j_call: TRBJ2-1; cdr3_aa: CASSTRGAGRNNEQFF; cdr3_nt: TGTGCCAGCAGCACACGTGGGGCAGGCCGGAACAATGAGCAGTTCTTC
v_call: TRBV30; clone_size: NA; d_call: TRBD1; j_call: TRBJ2-3; cdr3_aa: CAWSEKWDRGTDTQYF; cdr3_nt: TGTGCCTGGAGTGAGAAGTGGGACAGGGGAACAGATACGCAGTATTTT
v_call: TRBV14; clone_size: NA; d_call: NA; j_call: TRBJ2-1; cdr3_aa: CASSQDNGYSYNEQFF; cdr3_nt: TGTGCCAGCAGCCAAGATAACGGCTACTCCTACAATGAGCAGTTCTTC
v_call: TRBV29-1; clone_size: few; d_call: NA; j_call: TRBJ1-1; cdr3_aa: CSVEDRGKSMNTEAFF; cdr3_nt: TGCAGCGTTGAAGACCGGGGAAAGAGCATGAACACTGAAGCTTTCTTT
v_call: TRBV29-1; clone_size: many; d_call: NA; j_call: TRBJ2-3; cdr3_aa: CSVEFRGPDTQYF; cdr3_nt: TGCAGCGTTGAGTTCCGGGGCCCAGATACGCAGTATTTT
v_call: TRBV7-9; clone_size: few; d_call: TRBD1; j_call: TRBJ1-1; cdr3_aa: CASSSRQGDTEAFF; cdr3_nt: TGTGCCAGCAGCTCCAGACAGGGAGACACTGAAGCTTTCTTT
v_call: TRBV30; clone_size: NA; d_call: NA; j_call: TRBJ1-1; cdr3_aa: CAWSSRGDTEAFF; cdr3_nt: TGTGCCTGGAGTTCACGAGGGGATACTGAAGCTTTCTTT
v_call: TRBV6-6; clone_size: NA; d_call: TRBD1; j_call: TRBJ1-1; cdr3_aa: CASSYVSGGNTEAFF; cdr3_nt: TGTGCCAGCAGTTACGTCTCAGGGGGGAACACTGAAGCTTTCTTT
v_call: TRBV7-6; clone_size: once; d_call: TRBD2; j_call: TRBJ2-7; cdr3_aa: CASSGSGGPYEQYF; cdr3_nt: TGTGCCAGCAGCGGTTCGGGAGGGCCTTACGAGCAGTACTTC
v_call: TRBV18; clone_size: few; d_call: NA; j_call: TRBJ2-3; cdr3_aa: CASSLSTDTQYF; cdr3_nt: TGTGCCAGCTCACTAAGCACAGATACGCAGTATTTT
v_call: TRBV7-9; clone_size: few; d_call: NA; j_call: TRBJ1-2; cdr3_aa: CASSFLQGSGYTF; cdr3_nt: TGTGCCAGCAGCTTTTTACAGGGTAGCGGCTACACCTTC
v_call: TRBV11-2; clone_size: NA; d_call: NA; j_call: TRBJ2-7; cdr3_aa: CASSLPHSYEQYF; cdr3_nt: TGTGCCAGCAGCTTACCCCATTCCTACGAGCAGTACTTC
v_call: TRBV18; clone_size: few; d_call: NA; j_call: TRBJ1-1; cdr3_aa: CASSPGVVGTEAFF; cdr3_nt: TGTGCCAGCTCACCAGGGGTGGTTGGGACTGAAGCTTTCTTT
v_call: TRBV4-1; clone_size: NA; d_call: TRBD1; j_call: TRBJ1-1; cdr3_aa: CASSQQGRGQANTEAFF; cdr3_nt: TGCGCCAGCAGCCAGCAAGGAAGGGGACAGGCGAACACTGAAGCTTTCTTT
v_call: TRBV7-9; clone_size: few; d_call: TRBD1; j_call: TRBJ1-1; cdr3_aa: CASSLAGGGYTEAFF; cdr3_nt: TGTGCCAGCAGCTTAGCGGGAGGGGGCTACACTGAAGCTTTCTTT
v_call: TRBV10-1; clone_size: few; d_call: NA; j_call: TRBJ2-2; cdr3_aa: CASSEQNRVNTGELFF; cdr3_nt: TGCGCCAGCAGTGAGCAAAACAGGGTTAACACCGGGGAGCTGTTTTTT
v_call: TRBV7-3; clone_size: few; d_call: NA; j_call: TRBJ2-1; cdr3_aa: CASSLSPVDEQFF; cdr3_nt: TGTGCCAGCAGCTTAAGCCCAGTGGATGAGCAGTTCTTC
v_call: TRBV6-5; clone_size: NA; d_call: NA; j_call: TRBJ2-5; cdr3_aa: CATTDVPQETQYF; cdr3_nt: TGTGCCACCACCGACGTACCCCAAGAGACCCAGTACTTC
v_call: TRBV27; clone_size: few; d_call: NA; j_call: TRBJ2-7; cdr3_aa: CASRSQGEQYF; cdr3_nt: TGTGCCAGCAGGTCCCAAGGGGAGCAGTACTTC
v_call: TRBV6-6; clone_size: NA; d_call: NA; j_call: TRBJ2-7; cdr3_aa: CASSLSGSEQYF; cdr3_nt: TGTGCCAGCAGTTTATCAGGGAGCGAGCAGTACTTC
v_call: TRBV5-1; clone_size: NA; d_call: TRBD1; j_call: TRBJ2-7; cdr3_aa: CASSSSGTEYEQYF; cdr3_nt: TGCGCCAGCAGCTCTAGTGGGACAGAGTACGAGCAGTACTTC
v_call: TRBV27; clone_size: NA; d_call: TRBD1; j_call: TRBJ1-5; cdr3_aa: CASSFRRQGYQPQHF; cdr3_nt: TGTGCCAGCAGTTTCAGGAGACAGGGATATCAGCCCCAGCATTTT
v_call: TRBV5-1; clone_size: NA; d_call: NA; j_call: TRBJ2-5; cdr3_aa: CASSIGRQETQYF; cdr3_nt: TGCGCCAGCAGCATCGGACGCCAAGAGACCCAGTACTTC
v_call: TRBV7-9; clone_size: many; d_call: NA; j_call: TRBJ1-4; cdr3_aa: CASSYTGINEKLFF; cdr3_nt: TGTGCCAGCAGCTATACAGGGATTAATGAAAAACTGTTTTTT
v_call: TRBV14; clone_size: few; d_call: NA; j_call: TRBJ2-2; cdr3_aa: CASSQHWGDTGELFF; cdr3_nt: TGTGCCAGCAGCCAACACTGGGGGGACACCGGGGAGCTGTTTTTT
v_call: TRBV25-1; clone_size: NA; d_call: TRBD2; j_call: TRBJ2-5; cdr3_aa: CASSHTWASGRRGETQYF; cdr3_nt: TGTGCCAGCAGCCATACCTGGGCTAGCGGGAGAAGGGGAGAGACCCAGTACTTC
v_call: TRBV30; clone_size: NA; d_call: TRBD1; j_call: TRBJ1-1; cdr3_aa: CAWSGPGTGGTEAFF; cdr3_nt: TGTGCCTGGAGTGGACCCGGGACAGGGGGCACTGAAGCTTTCTTT
v_call: TRBV4-2; clone_size: NA; d_call: NA; j_call: TRBJ2-7; cdr3_aa: CASSQESVRIYEQYF; cdr3_nt: TGTGCCAGCAGCCAAGAGTCAGTTCGTATTTACGAGCAGTACTTC
v_call: TRBV30; clone_size: NA; d_call: NA; j_call: TRBJ2-3; cdr3_aa: CAWAGSSTDTQYF; cdr3_nt: TGTGCCTGGGCAGGGTCCAGCACAGATACGCAGTATTTT
v_call: TRBV7-9; clone_size: NA; d_call: NA; j_call: TRBJ2-7; cdr3_aa: CASSLISYEQYF; cdr3_nt: TGTGCCAGCAGCTTAATATCCTACGAGCAGTACTTC
v_call: TRBV6-5; clone_size: NA; d_call: NA; j_call: TRBJ2-7; cdr3_aa: CASRRNRDATYEQYF; cdr3_nt: TGTGCCAGCAGACGAAACCGGGACGCCACCTACGAGCAGTACTTC
v_call: TRBV30; clone_size: NA; d_call: NA; j_call: TRBJ1-3; cdr3_aa: CAWTPDRAGNTIYF; cdr3_nt: TGTGCCTGGACCCCGGACAGAGCTGGAAACACCATATATTTT
v_call: TRBV30; clone_size: NA; d_call: TRBD2; j_call: TRBJ2-7; cdr3_aa: CAWKQAGAFEQYF; cdr3_nt: TGTGCCTGGAAACAAGCGGGGGCCTTCGAGCAGTACTTC
v_call: TRBV14; clone_size: NA; d_call: NA; j_call: TRBJ2-2; cdr3_aa: CASSQLKGPGELFF; cdr3_nt: TGTGCCAGCAGCCAACTAAAAGGACCCGGGGAGCTGTTTTTT
v_call: TRBV6-1; clone_size: few; d_call: NA; j_call: TRBJ2-7; cdr3_aa: CASSEARHFTTYEQYF; cdr3_nt: TGTGCCAGCAGTGAAGCGCGGCATTTTACCACCTACGAGCAGTACTTC
v_call: TRBV5-1; clone_size: NA; d_call: TRBD1; j_call: TRBJ1-2; cdr3_aa: CASSPGTGIPYGYTF; cdr3_nt: TGCGCCAGCAGCCCCGGGACAGGGATCCCCTATGGCTACACCTTC
v_call: TRBV7-9; clone_size: NA; d_call: NA; j_call: TRBJ1-2; cdr3_aa: CASSPDPNTYGYTF; cdr3_nt: TGTGCCAGCAGTCCCGACCCAAATACCTATGGCTACACCTTC
v_call: TRBV30; clone_size: NA; d_call: NA; j_call: TRBJ1-5; cdr3_aa: CAWRSRGVRDSNQPQHF; cdr3_nt: TGTGCCTGGAGGTCAAGGGGGGTAAGGGATAGCAATCAGCCCCAGCATTTT